The 23 T cell receptor beta chains below all came from one sample that was sequenced in a study of graft-versus-host responses after intestinal transplantation. Libraries were prepared by immunoSEQ multiplex PCR; TCRdb keeps only in-frame clonotypes and omits some of them. The repertoire holds 110,000 to 150,000 clones, with 80% to 95% as singletons. These receptors are not linked to any known antigen. The sample here was unstimulated CD4+ T cells sorted from spleen or lymph node cells, taken before intestinal transplant. The receptors shown here come from a human donor who received an intestinal transplant.

This clone was seen just once. The V and J genes are TRBV7-9 and TRBJ2-2, with 13 nucleotides matching TRBD2. Germline lookup yields CDR1 SEHNR and CDR2 FQNEAQ (reference sequence). CDR3 length: 16 residues. The trim removed 5 bases at V and 5 bases at J, leaving 5 bases unmatched. The chain's CDR3 is CASSGPGLAGTGELFF. In DNA form, the CDR3 reads TGTGCCAGCAGCGGCCCGGGACTAGCGGGAACCGGGGAGCTGTTTTTT.

V and J are TRBV28 and TRBJ1-2; D not resolved. Germline lookup yields CDR1 MDHEN and CDR2 SYDVKM. The V gene lost 6 bases and the J gene lost 3 bases, with 11 bases spanning the gap. This CDR3 region has 13 residues. CDR3 DNA: TGTGCCAGCAGCCCACCAGACCACTATGGCTACACCTTC. Its translation: CASSPPDHYGYTF.

The chain couples TRBV11-2 to TRBJ2-1; D is perhaps TRBD2 (6 bases). The CDR3 is 14 residues long. CDR1 and CDR2 from the germline V gene are SGHAT and FQNNGV. Trimming left V 5 bases short and J 3 bases short, with 11 bases between. CDR3 residues: CASSGERVYNEQFF. CDR3 nucleotide sequence: TGTGCCAGCAGCGGCGAGCGGGTCTACAATGAGCAGTTCTTC.

V gene TRBV5-6 combines with J gene TRBJ2-5; D gene ambiguous. The germline V and J ends were trimmed by 3 bases and 5 bases, with 17 bases remaining between them. The CDR3 spans 15 residues. Looked up from germline, CDR1 is SGHDT and CDR2 is YYEEEE. Here the CDR3 reads CASSSSWAPEETQYF. CDR3 in DNA: TGTGCCAGCAGCTCCTCGTGGGCTCCTGAGGAGACCCAGTACTTC.

The chain couples TRBV2 to TRBJ1-1; TRBD1 is a possible D gene (5 bases). The CDR3 extends over 15 amino acids. The V end was cut by 0 bases, the J end by 1 base, with 9 bases between. Looked up from germline, CDR1 is SNHLY and CDR2 is FYNNEI. The CDR3 sequence is CASSEAGRTNTEAFF. In DNA, the CDR3 is TGTGCCAGCAGTGAAGCGGGACGGACGAACACTGAAGCTTTCTTT.

The rearrangement uses TRBV9 and TRBJ2-7, with 8 bases identical to TRBD1. Germline CDR1 reads SGDLS; CDR2 reads YYNGEE. The trim removed 4 bases at V and 3 bases at J, leaving 9 bases unmatched. The CDR3 sequence is 15 residues long. CDR3 amino acids: CASSPRQGMDYEQYF. The CDR3, as DNA: TGTGCCAGCAGCCCGAGACAGGGGATGGACTACGAGCAGTACTTC.

V is TRBV5-1 and J is TRBJ2-7, with 9 bases identical to TRBD2. Trimming removed 0 bases from V and 5 bases from J; junction bases left unmatched: 15. Germline V gene lookup returns CDR1 SGHRS and CDR2 YFSETQ. The length of the CDR3 is 18 residues. The CDR3 sequence is CASSLVGLGGRAGHEQYF. DNA for the CDR3: TGCGCCAGCAGCTTGGTGGGACTTGGCGGGAGGGCCGGGCACGAGCAGTACTTC.

The rearrangement joins TRBV30 to TRBJ2-1, with D possibly matching TRBD2 (6 bases). The CDR3 spans 17 residues. The germline CDR1 and CDR2 sequences are GTSNPN and SVGIG (reference sequence). Trimming shortened V by 0 bases and J by 4 bases, and 19 bases separated the two germline ends. The CDR3 DNA sequence: TGTGCCTGGAGTGTAGCTCCCCTAGCGTTAGTATACAATGAGCAGTTCTTC. It specifies CAWSVAPLALVYNEQFF. The entire variable domain, with the rest obtained from reference TRBV30 and TRBJ2-1, is as follows: SQTIHQWPATLVQPVGSPLSLECTVEGTSNPNLYWYRQAAGRGLQLLFYSVGIGQISSEVPQNLSASRPQDRQFILSSKKLLLSDSGFYLCAWSVAPLALVYNEQFFGPGTRLTVL.

J is TRBJ2-1 and V is TRBV11-2; 9 positions agree with TRBD2. The length of the CDR3 is 15 residues. CDR1 and CDR2 (germline): SGHAT, FQNNGV. Trimming took 4 bases from V and 6 from J; bases not matched to a gene: 7. The CDR3 sequence: CASSYSGSLVNEQFF. CDR3 nucleotides: TGTGCCAGCAGCTATAGCGGGAGTTTGGTCAATGAGCAGTTCTTC. Complete variable domain (other parts from reference TRBV11-2 and TRBJ2-1): EAGVAQSPRYKIIEKRQSVAFWCNPISGHATLYWYQQILGQGPKLLIQFQNNGVVDDSQLPKDRFSAERLKGVDSTLKIQPAKLEDSAVYLCASSYSGSLVNEQFFGPGTRLTVL.

The chain employs TRBV5-6 and TRBJ2-7, with TRBD1 matching 8 bases. The germline V gene has CDR1 SGHDT and CDR2 YYEEEE. The CDR3 is made up of 13 amino acids. With 3 bases clipped from V and 5 bases from J, the junction kept 4 bases outside the gene matches. This CDR3 reads CASSSGQVHEQYF. CDR3 nucleotides: TGTGCCAGCAGCTCGGGACAGGTACACGAGCAGTACTTC. The full variable domain, with the rest looked up from reference TRBV5-6 and TRBJ2-7, is DAGVTQSPTHLIKTRGQQVTLRCSPKSGHDTVSWYQQALGQGPQFIFQYYEEEERQRGNFPDRFSGHQFPNYSSELNVNALLLGDSALYLCASSSGQVHEQYFGPGTRLTVT.

The chain recombines TRBV19 with TRBJ2-3; the D is unclear. The germline gives CDR1 LNHDA, CDR2 SQIVND (reference sequence). Trimming took off 1 base at V and 6 bases at J, with 8 bases between the two ends. The CDR3 covers 13 residues. CDR3 bases: TGTGCCAGTAGTATAGCCGTGGGGGATACGCAGTATTTT. Translating gives CASSIAVGDTQYF.

This clone was found once. V is TRBV18 and J is TRBJ2-7; D might be TRBD1 (5 bases). The V gene lost 4 bases and the J gene lost 3 bases, with 13 bases spanning the gap. The length of the CDR3 is 14 residues. CDR1 is KGHSH and CDR2 is LQKENI in the germline V gene. The CDR3 nucleotides read TGTGCCAGCTCACGGGTGGGGCAGGGCTACGAGCAGTACTTC. Protein product: CASSRVGQGYEQYF. The whole variable domain, filled in from reference TRBV18 and TRBJ2-7, reads NAGVMQNPRHLVRRRGQEARLRCSPMKGHSHVYWYRQLPEEGLKFMVYLQKENIIDESGMPKERFSAEFPKEGPSILRIQQVVRGDSAAYFCASSRVGQGYEQYFGPGTRLTVT.

The chain uses TRBV4-2 and TRBJ2-1; 10 nucleotides align to TRBD2. Germline V gene lookup returns CDR1 LGHNA and CDR2 YNFKEQ. V dropped 4 bases and J dropped 0; count of bases not matched to a gene: 24. This CDR3 has 23 residues. CDR3 residues: CASSRDSFGTSAFGGSSYNEQFF. DNA for the CDR3: TGTGCCAGCAGCCGAGACAGCTTCGGGACTAGCGCGTTTGGAGGGAGCTCCTACAATGAGCAGTTCTTC.

The chain uses TRBV2 and TRBJ1-5; D is undetermined. CDR3 length: 13 residues. Germline loops: CDR1 SNHLY, CDR2 FYNNEI. V shed 6 bases and J shed 0 bases, with 6 bases lying between them. CDR3 coding DNA: TGTGCCAGCAGCCTTTATAGCAATCAGCCCCAGCATTTT. Protein: CASSLYSNQPQHF.

The rearrangement links TRBV19 to TRBJ2-7; D not resolved. This CDR3 is 13 amino acids long. Germline V gene sequence: CDR1 LNHDA, CDR2 SQIVND (reference sequence). Trimming took 3 bases from V and 3 from J, leaving 9 bases between them. The CDR3 sequence: CASSIWGNYEQYF. The DNA for the CDR3 is TGTGCCAGTAGTATCTGGGGTAACTACGAGCAGTACTTC.

CDR3 sequence: CASSFWSGKSYNEQFF. For the CDR3, the DNA is TGTGCCAGCAGTTTCTGGAGCGGAAAGTCCTACAATGAGCAGTTCTTC. The genes are TRBV27 and TRBJ2-1; maybe TRBD2 (5 bases). The CDR3 runs to 16 residues. The V and J ends lost 3 bases and 1 base respectively, with 13 bases between them. The germline V gene has CDR1 MNHEY and CDR2 SMNVEV (reference sequence).

The J gene is TRBJ1-2, the V gene TRBV11-2; D unresolved. V lost 2 bases to trimming and J lost 7 bases, with 5 bases between them. The CDR3 is 11 amino acids. Germline CDR1 and CDR2: SGHAT and FQNNGV. CDR3 nucleotides: TGTGCCAGCAGCTTATACAGTGGCTACACCTTC. It translates to CASSLYSGYTF. Supplemented by reference TRBV11-2 and TRBJ1-2, the full variable domain reads EAGVAQSPRYKIIEKRQSVAFWCNPISGHATLYWYQQILGQGPKLLIQFQNNGVVDDSQLPKDRFSAERLKGVDSTLKIQPAKLEDSAVYLCASSLYSGYTFGSGTRLTVV.

V and J are TRBV10-1 and TRBJ2-1; D tentatively fits TRBD1 or TRBD2 (5 bases each). V lost 1 base to trimming and J lost 10 bases, with 14 bases between them. The CDR3 spans 14 residues. Germline-derived CDR1 and CDR2 are WNHNN and SYGVQD (reference sequence). CDR3 DNA: TGCGCCAGCAGTGAGTTTCCAGGGCCGGGGGAGCAGTTCTTC. This encodes CASSEFPGPGEQFF.

V and J are TRBV7-2 and TRBJ2-5, with D uncertain. CDR3 length: 11 residues. The germline V gene encodes CDR1 SGHTA and CDR2 FQGNSA. Trimming removed 7 bases from V and 1 base from J, with 4 bases in between. In DNA form, the CDR3 reads TGTGCCAGCACCTTCCAAGAGACCCAGTACTTC. This translates into CASTFQETQYF.

V is TRBV10-3 and J is TRBJ2-7; D is undetermined. CDR1 is ENHRY, CDR2 SYGVKD, per germline. V dropped 6 bases and J dropped 2 bases, with 8 bases sitting between them. The CDR3 has 12 amino acids. DNA of the CDR3: TGTGCCATCAGGAGTGTCGCCTACGAGCAGTACTTC. It translates to CAIRSVAYEQYF.

The rearrangement links TRBV5-1 to TRBJ2-7; a weak D match, TRBD1 (5 bases). Trimming removed 2 bases from V and 1 base from J, with 10 bases in between. From germline, CDR1 is SGHRS and CDR2 YFSETQ. The CDR3 loop spans 14 amino acids. This CDR3 reads CASSLRTQSYEQYF. In nucleotides, the CDR3 is TGCGCCAGCAGCTTAAGGACACAGTCCTACGAGCAGTACTTC.

The rearrangement links TRBV18 to TRBJ1-1; unclear D gene. CDR3 length: 12 residues. Germline V lookup: CDR1 KGHSH, CDR2 LQKENI. With 2 bases removed from V and 4 bases from J, the gap between germline ends came to 5 bases. Written as DNA, the CDR3 is TGTGCCAGCTCACCAATGGGCACTGAAGCTTTCTTT. Translation: CASSPMGTEAFF.

The gene calls are TRBV5-6 and TRBJ2-7; 9 bases agree with TRBD1. The germline V gene has CDR1 SGHDT and CDR2 YYEEEE. CDR3 size: 19 residues. The J segment lost 5 bases and the V segment lost 1 base, leaving 19 bases of the junction unmatched. The CDR3 protein is CASSLWFWTGVSIEDEQYF. For the CDR3, the DNA is TGTGCCAGCAGCTTGTGGTTCTGGACAGGGGTTTCGATCGAGGACGAGCAGTACTTC.